The 16 T cell receptor beta chains below come from one sample, sequenced in a study of T cells after yellow fever vaccination (dated by TCRdb to between 2018 and 2020). The library was made by 5' RACE. Sequencing relied on an Illumina NovaSeq 6000. TCRdb applied fastp at Q25 and MiXCR to the public reads, then kept only in-frame beta chains. Rows with one shared CDR3 protein collapse into an entry with the most common genes and DNA. The sample table records approximately 250,000 distinct CDR3 sequences; 5.2% of these occur just once. The leading ten clones occupy 2.5% to 4% of the sample. The sample's treatment or condition label, decoded: live attenuated yellow fever vaccine strain. This specimen consisted of CD4+ T cells sorted from PBMCs, obtained on the day of the yellow fever booster vaccination. Receptors originate from a man younger than 35 who received the YFV17D yellow fever vaccine.

This clonotype was seen more than once but under ten times. The V call is TRBV11-2, the J call TRBJ2-7, with D tentatively TRBD2 (5 bases). The V end was cut by 0 bases, the J end by 1 base, with 7 bases between. The germline V gene has CDR1 SGHAT and CDR2 FQNNGV. CDR3 length: 14 residues. For the CDR3, the DNA is TGTGCCAGCAGCTTAGACGGGGATTCCTACGAGCAGTACTTC. This sequence encodes CASSLDGDSYEQYF.

This clonotype was found many times. This chain uses TRBV6-5 with TRBJ1-2, with 8 bases lining up with TRBD1. CDR1 and CDR2 (germline): MNHEY, SVGAGI. The CDR3 totals 17 residues. V was pared by 2 bases and J by 0 bases, with 8 bases of the junction left unmatched. In DNA, the CDR3 is TGTGCCAGCAGTTACAAAAGGGACAGGCAAGCTAACTATGGCTACACCTTC. It encodes CASSYKRDRQANYGYTF.

The rearrangement links TRBV4-2 to TRBJ2-5, with D possibly being TRBD2 (6 bases). This CDR3 spans 14 amino acids. V was cut by 0 bases and J by 7 bases, with 12 bases left in between. Germline loops: CDR1 LGHNA, CDR2 YNFKEQ. CDR3 region: CASSQDKSGRTQYF. The CDR3 nucleotides are TGTGCCAGCAGCCAAGATAAGAGCGGGCGGACCCAGTACTTC.

This chain joins TRBV6-2 or TRBV6-3 and TRBJ2-2; D is unresolved. The length of the CDR3 is 14 residues. Germline CDR1 reads MNHEY; CDR2 reads SVGEGT. V was pared by 8 bases and J by 6 bases, with 16 bases between. CDR3 nucleotide sequence: TGTGCCAGCCGATTCCATCCCCAGGCCGGGGAGCTGTTTTTT. Amino acids: CASRFHPQAGELFF.

This clonotype turned up a few times. This chain links TRBV5-1 with TRBJ1-2; weak D call: TRBD1 (5 bases). The ends were cut back, 4 bases at V and 3 bases at J, with 10 bases in the middle. Per the germline V gene, CDR1 is SGHRS and CDR2 is YFSETQ. This CDR3 has 13 amino acids. CDR3 nucleotide sequence: TGCGCCAGCAGCCAGCAGGGATACTATGGCTACACCTTC. This codes for CASSQQGYYGYTF.

This clonotype was detected a few times. The chain recombines TRBV5-6 with TRBJ2-5, with D perhaps TRBD1 (5 bases). The CDR3 loop spans 15 amino acids. Deletions cut 1 base from V and 7 bases from J, with 17 bases between. CDR1 is SGHDT, CDR2 YYEEEE, per germline. The DNA of the CDR3 is TGTGCCAGCAGCTTGTTCGCGACAGCCGCAGGGACCCAGTACTTC. Its protein is CASSLFATAAGTQYF.

The rearrangement uses TRBV6-2 or TRBV6-3 and TRBJ2-1; weak D call: TRBD2 (6 bases). The CDR3 runs to 22 residues. The germline V and J ends were trimmed by 1 base and 7 bases, with 35 bases remaining between them. Germline CDR1 MNHEY, CDR2 SVGEGT. CDR3 in amino acids: CASSYLPGRASAPFSRTNEQFF. As DNA, the CDR3 is TGTGCCAGCAGTTACTTACCCGGGCGGGCTAGCGCCCCTTTCTCTCGTACAAATGAGCAGTTCTTC.

This clonotype was seen only a few times. V gene TRBV28 combines with J gene TRBJ2-2; 7 bases line up with TRBD2. The CDR3 is made up of 15 amino acids. V lost 5 bases and J lost 3; bases outside the gene matches: 6. Germline V gene data show CDR1 as MDHEN and CDR2 as SYDVKM. DNA of the CDR3: TGTGCCAGCAGTCCCGGGGGGTCGGACACCGGGGAGCTGTTTTTT. Residues: CASSPGGSDTGELFF.

In its sample, this clonotype was seen a few times. The chain combines TRBV24-1 with TRBJ2-3; D call uncertain. Trimming took 9 bases from V and 6 from J, leaving 12 bases between them. CDR3 length: 12 amino acids. Germline CDR1 KGHDR, CDR2 SFDVKD. The chain's CDR3 is CATLGPADTQYF. The CDR3, as DNA: TGTGCCACCCTCGGTCCAGCGGATACGCAGTATTTT.

A few counts support this clonotype. V usage is TRBV11-2 and J usage is TRBJ1-1; no clear D gene. The CDR3 totals 16 residues. Trimming stripped 5 bases from V and 1 base from J, with 17 bases between. Germline lookup yields CDR1 SGHAT and CDR2 FQNNGV. The CDR3 reads CASSPNRIRKNTEAFF. CDR3 DNA sequence: TGTGCCAGCAGCCCCAATAGGATCCGTAAGAACACTGAAGCTTTCTTT.

The CDR3 loop reads CASSLDSLRTVNTDTQYF. CDR3 nucleotide sequence: TGTGCCAGCAGCTTAGATAGTCTCCGTACCGTCAATACAGATACGCAGTATTTT. The rearrangement joins TRBV11-2 to TRBJ2-3; D remains unclear. Between the trimmed V and J ends, which lost 0 bases and 3 bases, there was a span of 19 bases. CDR3 length equals 18 residues. Looked up from germline, CDR1 is SGHAT and CDR2 is FQNNGV.

This sequence joins TRBV5-1 and TRBJ1-5; TRBD1 is a possible D gene (5 bases). The CDR3 totals 14 residues. The V end was cut by 4 bases, the J end by 7 bases, with 15 bases between. The germline V gene has CDR1 SGHRS and CDR2 YFSETQ. CDR3 DNA: TGCGCCAGCAGCCGGGACCCGGGAGGGCAGCCCCAGCATTTT. Its translation: CASSRDPGGQPQHF.

At least ten counts were recorded for this clonotype. The CDR3 loop reads CASSLGDFGEQYF. CDR3 sequence (DNA): TGTGCCAGCAGCTTGGGTGATTTCGGGGAGCAGTACTTC. This chain uses TRBV5-6 with TRBJ2-7; unclear D gene. CDR1 and CDR2 from the germline V gene are SGHDT and YYEEEE. Trimming stripped 0 bases from V and 7 bases from J, with 11 bases between. The CDR3 loop spans 13 amino acids.

This clonotype was counted a few times. V gene TRBV7-6 combines with J gene TRBJ1-5; D gene ambiguous. The CDR3 runs to 16 residues. Germline values: CDR1 SGHVS, CDR2 FNYEAQ. Trimming pared 1 base from V and 3 bases from J, leaving 13 bases between. The CDR3 nucleotides are TGTGCCAGCAGCTTAGTTCCCCCCGAGTTCAATCAGCCCCAGCATTTT. Translation gives CASSLVPPEFNQPQHF.

This clonotype was seen repeatedly, ten times or more. The chain is built from TRBV28 and TRBJ1-1, with 7 bases lining up with TRBD1. V lost 3 bases and J lost 11; bases outside the gene matches: 6. Per the germline V gene, CDR1 is MDHEN and CDR2 is SYDVKM. The CDR3 contains 12 residues. The chain's CDR3 is CASSFQGVTAFF. Written as DNA, the CDR3 is TGTGCCAGCAGTTTCCAGGGGGTGACGGCTTTCTTT.

This chain links TRBV20-1 with TRBJ1-1, with a tentative D call TRBD1 (5 bases). Looked up from germline, CDR1 is DFQATT and CDR2 is SNEGSKA (reference sequence). The CDR3 consists of 14 residues. V lost 2 bases and J lost 1, with 11 bases in between. The CDR3 here is CSARQGGSNTEAFF. DNA of the CDR3: TGCAGTGCTAGACAGGGAGGTTCGAACACTGAAGCTTTCTTT.